This TCR beta chain was recovered during a study of graft-versus-host responses after intestinal transplantation. The length of the CDR3 is 17 residues. Germline CDR1 reads SGDLS; CDR2 reads YYNGEE. V trimming: 0 bases; J trimming: 2 bases; junction bases outside the gene matches: 7. Using immunoSEQ multiplex PCR, the repertoire was profiled, and TCRdb retains in-frame clones only, with some absent. Of tens of thousands of clones in the sample, approximately 90% were seen once. The sample here was PBMCs, taken 26 days after transplant. V and J are TRBV9 and TRBJ2-1; 8 positions match TRBD2. The origin of this receptor is a human patient who received an intestinal transplant, so some T cells may come from the graft donor. For the CDR3, the DNA is TGTGCCAGCAGCGTAGGCGCCCTCGGGGGGGCCTACAATGAGCAGTTCTTC. It translates to CASSVGALGGAYNEQFF.